This T cell receptor beta chain is drawn from a study of vaccination and CD4 T cells after COVID-19. Oncomine TCR Beta short-read sequencing was applied to DNA from cultured CD4+ T cells. MiXCR was run by TCRdb on the PCR reads, yielding one entry per CDR3 protein. Counted here are roughly 3,000 distinct CDR3 sequences, less than 45% occurring once; the ten biggest clones make up more than 40%. This clonotype was counted only a few times. Its antigen is unidentified. The sample's treatment: roughly 10-day PBMC culture with coronavirus spike peptide pools or control peptides (ViraFEST assay). The specimen sequenced was CD4+ T cells from blood, cultured in vitro. This sequence originates from a human donor who had recovered from COVID-19.

CDR3 protein: CASAGGQGSYEQYF. Written as DNA, the CDR3 is TGTGCCAGCGCCGGGGGACAGGGTTCCTACGAGCAGTACTTC. The rearrangement joins TRBV3-1 to TRBJ2-7, with 9 bases matching TRBD1. V dropped 8 bases and J dropped 1; count of bases not matched to a gene: 6. This CDR3 region has 14 residues. The V gene's germline CDR1 is LGHDT and CDR2 YNNKEL (reference sequence).